A few counts support the clone carrying this TCR beta chain. Measured with immunoSEQ multiplex PCR; TCRdb has only the in-frame clones, and not every one. The repertoire holds some 85,000 clones, with around 77% as singletons. The source of the sample is a study of cytotoxic CD8 clonotypes in ibrutinib-treated CLL. Across the study: Partial response occurred in approximately 25 patients and complete response in 2; at median around 66 months, 14 remained remitted and roughly twelve progressed.

V was pared by 4 bases and J by 9 bases, with 10 bases between. CDR3 length: 12 residues. CDR1 is GTSNPN and CDR2 is SVGIG in the germline V gene (reference sequence). Sequences were derived from PBMCs, sampled after 24 months of ibrutinib treatment. V and J are TRBV30 and TRBJ1-6, with D maybe TRBD1 (5 bases). The receptor's source is a human donor with chronic lymphocytic leukemia. CDR3 DNA sequence: TGTGCCTGGACCCTTAGGGGTTCACCCCTCCACTTT. Translation: CAWTLRGSPLHF.